One T cell receptor beta chain is described in this entry. Its antigen is unidentified. This entry belongs to a study of cytomegalovirus exposure and HLA in healthy donors. The study's findings and limits: The study designated about 160 TCR beta chains cytomegalovirus-associated. Analysis was carried out at a later point, and it linked a missense DCLRE1C variant to TCR beta V- and J-gene trimming.

Amplification used 60 Vbeta primers and 13 Jbeta primers. The protocol was immunoSEQ multiplex PCR, while the TCRdb copy is restricted to in-frame clones and leaves out a portion. The sample shows about 130,000 clones, about 79% of them seen only once. Trimming left V 3 bases short and J 1 base short, with 7 bases between. CDR1 and CDR2 (germline): GTSNPN, SVGIG (reference sequence). The CDR3 is 13 amino acids. Sequencing used PBMCs. The chain has TRBV30 and TRBJ1-3, with D uncertain. The source is a man aged 18 to 35 in good health and CMV-seronegative. CDR3 in amino acids: CAWSPGSGNTIYF. The CDR3 DNA is TGTGCCTGGAGCCCCGGGTCTGGAAACACCATATATTTT.